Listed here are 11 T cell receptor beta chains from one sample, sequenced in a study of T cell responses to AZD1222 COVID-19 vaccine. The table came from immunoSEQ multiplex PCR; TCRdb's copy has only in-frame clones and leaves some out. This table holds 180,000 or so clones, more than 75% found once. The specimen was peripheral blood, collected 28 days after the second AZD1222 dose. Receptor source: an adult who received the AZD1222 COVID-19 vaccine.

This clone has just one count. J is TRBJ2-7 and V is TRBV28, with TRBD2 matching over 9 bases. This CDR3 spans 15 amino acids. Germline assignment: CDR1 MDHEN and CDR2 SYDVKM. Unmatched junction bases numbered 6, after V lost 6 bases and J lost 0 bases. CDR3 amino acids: CASRSGAGGSYEQYF. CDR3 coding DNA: TGTGCCAGCAGGTCCGGAGCGGGAGGCTCCTACGAGCAGTACTTC.

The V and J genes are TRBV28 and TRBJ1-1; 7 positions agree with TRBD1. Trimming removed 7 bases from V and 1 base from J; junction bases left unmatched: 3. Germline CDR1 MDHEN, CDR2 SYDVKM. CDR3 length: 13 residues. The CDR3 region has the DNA TGTGCCAGCATCTCAGGGGGGAACACTGAAGCTTTCTTT. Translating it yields CASISGGNTEAFF. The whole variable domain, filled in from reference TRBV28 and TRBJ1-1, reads DVKVTQSSRYLVKRTGEKVFLECVQDMDHENMFWYRQDPGLGLRLIYFSYDVKMKEKGDIPEGYSVSREKKERFSLILESASTNQTSMYLCASISGGNTEAFFGQGTRLTVV.

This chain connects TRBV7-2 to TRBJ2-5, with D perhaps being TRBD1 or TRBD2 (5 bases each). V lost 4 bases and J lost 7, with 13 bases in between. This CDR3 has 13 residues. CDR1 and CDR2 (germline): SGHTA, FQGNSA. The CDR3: CASSSGTERTQYF. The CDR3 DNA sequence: TGTGCCAGCAGCTCCGGGACGGAGAGGACCCAGTACTTC.

The CDR3 region has the DNA TGTGCCAGCAGCACCGACAGGGAAGCAGATACGCAGTATTTT. It codes for CASSTDREADTQYF. The rearrangement uses TRBV6-2 or TRBV6-3 and TRBJ2-3; TRBD1 agrees at 7 bases. Germline CDR1 is MNHEY and CDR2 is SVGEGT. This CDR3 has 14 amino acids. Trimming removed 6 bases from V and 4 bases from J; junction bases left unmatched: 7.

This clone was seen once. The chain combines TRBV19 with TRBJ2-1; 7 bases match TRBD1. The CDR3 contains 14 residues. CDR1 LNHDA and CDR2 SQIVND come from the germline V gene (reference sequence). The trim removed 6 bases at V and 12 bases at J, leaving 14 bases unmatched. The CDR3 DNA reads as TGTGCCAGTAGATTGGCAGGGGGTAGGTACGGGCAGTTCTTC. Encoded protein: CASRLAGGRYGQFF.

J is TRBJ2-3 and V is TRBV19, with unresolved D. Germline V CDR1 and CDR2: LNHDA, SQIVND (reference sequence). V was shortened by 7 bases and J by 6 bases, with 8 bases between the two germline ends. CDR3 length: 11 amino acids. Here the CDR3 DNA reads TGTGCCAGTACCCAGAGGGATACGCAGTATTTT. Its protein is CASTQRDTQYF.

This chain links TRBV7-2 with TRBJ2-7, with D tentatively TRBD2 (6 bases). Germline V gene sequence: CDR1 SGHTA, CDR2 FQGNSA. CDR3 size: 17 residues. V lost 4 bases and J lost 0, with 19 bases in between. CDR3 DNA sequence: TGTGCCAGCAGCTCGCGCCCAGAATTAGCGGACTCCTACGAGCAGTACTTC. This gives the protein CASSSRPELADSYEQYF.

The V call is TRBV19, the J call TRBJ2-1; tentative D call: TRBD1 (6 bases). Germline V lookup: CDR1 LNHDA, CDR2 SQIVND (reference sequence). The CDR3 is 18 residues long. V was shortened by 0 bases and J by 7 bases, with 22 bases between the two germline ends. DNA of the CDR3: TGTGCCAGTAGTATAGATCCCCGACAGGAACGAACAAGGAATGAGCAGTTCTTC. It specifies CASSIDPRQERTRNEQFF.

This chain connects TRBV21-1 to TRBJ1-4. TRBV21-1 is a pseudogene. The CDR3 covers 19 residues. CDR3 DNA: TGTGCCAGCAGCAATGCTAAGGACCCGAGGGGCCCTGGGGGGGAAAAACTGTTTTTT. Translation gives CASSNAKDPRGPGGEKLFF.

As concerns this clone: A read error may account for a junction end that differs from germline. The CDR3 nucleotides read TGTGCTAGCAGAGACACCTCGGAGACCCAGTACTTC. Amino acids: CASRDTSETQYF. The chain uses TRBV7-7 and TRBJ2-5; D call uncertain. The germline V gene encodes CDR1 SSHAT and CDR2 FNYEAQ (reference sequence). The CDR3 loop spans 12 amino acids. Variable domain in full (rest from reference TRBV7-7 and TRBJ2-5): GAGVSQSPRYKVTKRGQDVTLRCDPISSHATLYWYQQALGQGPEFLTYFNYEAQPDKSGLPSDRFSAERPEGSISTLTIQRTEQRDSAMYRCASRDTSETQYFGPGTRLLVL.

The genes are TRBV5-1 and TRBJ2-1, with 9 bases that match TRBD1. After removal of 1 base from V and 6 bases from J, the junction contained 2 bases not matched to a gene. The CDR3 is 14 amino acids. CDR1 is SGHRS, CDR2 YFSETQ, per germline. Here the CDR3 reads CASSLRGQGNEQFF. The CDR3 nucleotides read TGCGCCAGCAGCTTGCGGGGACAGGGCAATGAGCAGTTCTTC.